A selection of T cell receptor beta chains follows, all from one sample in a study of regulatory T cells in long-lasting Graves disease. MiXCR was run by TCRdb on the multiplex PCR reads, yielding one entry per CDR3 protein. Among more than 450,000 distinct CDR3 sequences, more than 10% were seen once, and the ten largest hold roughly 9.3%. These records were also assigned to another study, of T cells in Graves' hyperthyroidism and ophthalmopathy.

The source was peripheral blood mononuclear cells (PBMCs), collected at new diagnosis, from a patient treated with antithyroid drugs. These receptor sequences come from a woman in her thirties with Graves disease. The CDR3 runs from the conserved cysteine through the conserved F or W. Each record gives: clone size, V gene, D gene, J gene, CDR3 DNA, CDR3 protein. The D gene is left open where the match is weak. Clone size is not always given. Where it is, it says once, few, many or a class for expanded clones.

clone_size: many; v_call: TRBV5-1; d_call: TRBD1; j_call: TRBJ1-2; cdr3_nt: TGCGCCAGCAGCTGGGGACAGACTTTTGATGGCTACACCTTC; cdr3_aa: CASSWGQTFDGYTF
clone_size: .; v_call: TRBV20-1; d_call: .; j_call: TRBJ2-3; cdr3_nt: TGCAGTGCTAGAGATCTTGGAAGTCTGTCAGATACGCAGTATTTT; cdr3_aa: CSARDLGSLSDTQYF
clone_size: many; v_call: TRBV18; d_call: .; j_call: TRBJ1-1; cdr3_nt: TGTGCCAGCTCAGGGGGCGTGGGAACTGAAGCTTTCTTT; cdr3_aa: CASSGGVGTEAFF
clone_size: many; v_call: TRBV2; d_call: TRBD1; j_call: TRBJ2-5; cdr3_nt: TGTGCCAGCAGCGTAGACAGGGGAGGTGAGACCCAGTACTTC; cdr3_aa: CASSVDRGGETQYF
clone_size: few; v_call: TRBV7-3; d_call: .; j_call: TRBJ1-6; cdr3_nt: TGTGCCAGCAGCCGCGGGGGCGCTAGGAATTCACCCCTCCACTTT; cdr3_aa: CASSRGGARNSPLHF
clone_size: many; v_call: TRBV19; d_call: .; j_call: TRBJ2-7; cdr3_nt: TGTGCCAGTAGTATTGGGAGGAATACCTACGAGCAGTACTTC; cdr3_aa: CASSIGRNTYEQYF
clone_size: many; v_call: TRBV12-3/TRBV12-4; d_call: TRBD2; j_call: TRBJ2-2; cdr3_nt: TGTGCCAGCAGCCCCTCAGGCGGGAGCCCCGGGGAGCTGTTTTTT; cdr3_aa: CASSPSGGSPGELFF
clone_size: many; v_call: TRBV2; d_call: .; j_call: TRBJ1-1; cdr3_nt: TGTGCCAGCAGTGAATCGAGCGGGACGGAGAAAGCTTTCTTT; cdr3_aa: CASSESSGTEKAFF
clone_size: .; v_call: TRBV15; d_call: .; j_call: TRBJ2-7; cdr3_nt: TGTGCCACCAGCAGAGATCCACAAGCCTACGAGCAGTACTTC; cdr3_aa: CATSRDPQAYEQYF
clone_size: many; v_call: TRBV20-1; d_call: .; j_call: TRBJ2-1; cdr3_nt: TGCAGTGCTAGAGCCCCCGACTCCTACAATGAGCAGTTCTTC; cdr3_aa: CSARAPDSYNEQFF
clone_size: .; v_call: TRBV27; d_call: .; j_call: TRBJ1-1; cdr3_nt: TGTGCCAGCAGTTCAGGGGATAATCTTGGAGGCACTGAAGCTTTCTTT; cdr3_aa: CASSSGDNLGGTEAFF
clone_size: .; v_call: TRBV2; d_call: TRBD2; j_call: TRBJ2-1; cdr3_nt: TGTGCCAGCAGCGCGAGCGGGAGGGCCTTAAATGAGCAGTTCTTC; cdr3_aa: CASSASGRALNEQFF
clone_size: few; v_call: TRBV29-1; d_call: .; j_call: TRBJ1-2; cdr3_nt: TGCAGCGCGGGGGGGGGGGACTATGGCTACACCTTC; cdr3_aa: CSAGGGDYGYTF
clone_size: many; v_call: TRBV11-2; d_call: .; j_call: TRBJ2-5; cdr3_nt: TGTGCCAGCAGCTTAAACGCAGTGATCGGGACCCAGTACTTC; cdr3_aa: CASSLNAVIGTQYF
clone_size: many; v_call: TRBV11-3; d_call: .; j_call: TRBJ1-1; cdr3_nt: TGTGCCAGCAGCTTAGGTCGGAGGGAGGGTGAAGCTTTCTTT; cdr3_aa: CASSLGRREGEAFF
clone_size: .; v_call: TRBV6-5; d_call: .; j_call: TRBJ1-4; cdr3_nt: TGTGCCAGCAGTTACTCGATATTGCAGGTTTCTAATGAAAAACTGTTTTTT; cdr3_aa: CASSYSILQVSNEKLFF